The present T cell receptor (beta chain) was sequenced within a study of early T cells in non-severe SARS-CoV-2 infection. Study-level information: The chains were unpaired, and the sequenced material was bulk RNA from unsorted whole blood.

The protocol attached unique molecular identifiers to individual cDNA molecules. TCRdb passed the 5' RACE reads through MiXCR, listing each CDR3 protein once. The sample carries fewer than 80,000 distinct CDR3 sequences, about 11% recorded once. This clonotype was counted ten times or more. V was pared by 0 bases and J by 2 bases, with 13 bases between. Germline CDR1 and CDR2: SGHNT and YYREEE (reference sequence). The CDR3 consists of 16 residues. This chain links TRBV5-4 with TRBJ2-3; D is undetermined. Sequences were derived from whole blood, sampled at baseline. The TCR was taken from an adult who was a healthcare worker with PCR-confirmed SARS-CoV-2 infection or an uninfected control (not recorded which). Written as DNA, the CDR3 is TGTGCCAGCAGCTTGGGGCGGAGCCCTTCCACAGATACGCAGTATTTT. It is translated as CASSLGRSPSTDTQYF.